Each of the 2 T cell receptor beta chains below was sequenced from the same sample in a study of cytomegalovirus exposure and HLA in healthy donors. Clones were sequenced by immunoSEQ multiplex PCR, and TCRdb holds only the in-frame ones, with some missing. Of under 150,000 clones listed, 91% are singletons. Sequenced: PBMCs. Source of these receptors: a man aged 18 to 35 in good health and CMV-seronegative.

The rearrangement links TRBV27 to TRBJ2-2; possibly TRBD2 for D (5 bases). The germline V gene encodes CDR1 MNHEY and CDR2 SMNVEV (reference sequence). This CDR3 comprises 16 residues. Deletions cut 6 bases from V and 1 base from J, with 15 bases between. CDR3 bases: TGTGCCAGCAGCCCTCTAGCCCCATTGAACACCGGGGAGCTGTTTTTT. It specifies CASSPLAPLNTGELFF.

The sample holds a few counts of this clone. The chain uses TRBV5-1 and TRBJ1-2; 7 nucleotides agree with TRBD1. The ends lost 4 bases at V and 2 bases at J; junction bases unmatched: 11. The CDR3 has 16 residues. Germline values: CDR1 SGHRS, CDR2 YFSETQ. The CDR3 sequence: CASSTRGTVLNYGYTF. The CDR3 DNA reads TGCGCCAGCAGCACGCGTGGGACAGTACTCAACTATGGCTACACCTTC.